One and the same sample provided the 11 T cell receptor beta chains below, sequenced in a study of T cell responses to AZD1222 COVID-19 vaccine. The assay was immunoSEQ multiplex PCR, and TCRdb's table has in-frame clones only and misses some. The sample comprises 120,000 or so clones, about 93% of which are singletons, and around 5.1% rests with the top ten. The input for sequencing was peripheral blood, taken 28 days after the second AZD1222 dose. These TCRs come from an adult who received the AZD1222 COVID-19 vaccine.

V is TRBV12-3 or TRBV12-4 and J is TRBJ1-4, with D maybe TRBD1 (6 bases). The CDR3 totals 13 residues. The V end lost 5 bases, the J end lost 6 bases, and 10 bases lay between the germline ends. The CDR3 loop reads CASSQGGYEKLFF. CDR3 nucleotide sequence: TGTGCCAGCAGTCAAGGGGGTTATGAAAAACTGTTTTTT.

In this sample, this clone turned up a few times. This chain uses TRBV2 with TRBJ1-2, with D unclear. The CDR3 runs to 15 residues. V lost 4 bases to trimming and J lost 4 bases, with 16 bases between them. Germline loops: CDR1 SNHLY, CDR2 FYNNEI. The CDR3 coding sequence is TGTGCCAGCAGTGTTGTACAGCCGGGTACCTATGGCTACACCTTC. Amino acids: CASSVVQPGTYGYTF.

The rearrangement uses TRBV6-5 and TRBJ2-1; the D is unclear. V shed 2 bases and J shed 4 bases, with 12 bases lying between them. Germline V gene lookup returns CDR1 MNHEY and CDR2 SVGAGI. The CDR3 runs to 15 residues. Written as DNA, the CDR3 is TGTGCCAGCAGTTACGTGGCCGGTCGGTACAATGAGCAGTTCTTC. This gives the protein CASSYVAGRYNEQFF.

V is TRBV5-8 and J is TRBJ2-5; TRBD2 matches 14 bases. CDR3 size: 15 residues. V shed 4 bases, J shed 4 bases, and the junction held 3 bases outside the gene matches. Germline lookup yields CDR1 SGHTS and CDR2 YDEGEE. CDR3 protein: CASSSGTSGGETQYF. The CDR3 DNA reads as TGTGCCAGCAGCAGTGGGACTAGCGGGGGAGAGACCCAGTACTTC.

This chain links TRBV5-6 with TRBJ2-2, with TRBD1 identical over 7 bases. This CDR3 spans 18 amino acids. Trimming took 4 bases from V and 5 from J; bases not matched to a gene: 17. Germline assignment: CDR1 SGHDT and CDR2 YYEEEE. The CDR3 here is CASSHIRTGTPGTGELFF. CDR3 bases: TGTGCCAGCAGCCATATAAGGACAGGAACTCCGGGAACCGGGGAGCTGTTTTTT. The full variable domain, completed using reference TRBV5-6 and TRBJ2-2, is DAGVTQSPTHLIKTRGQQVTLRCSPKSGHDTVSWYQQALGQGPQFIFQYYEEEERQRGNFPDRFSGHQFPNYSSELNVNALLLGDSALYLCASSHIRTGTPGTGELFFGEGSRLTVL.

The chain is built from TRBV10-3 and TRBJ2-5; the D gene is possibly TRBD1 (6 bases). V shed 9 bases and J shed 2 bases, with 16 bases lying between them. The CDR3 runs 14 residues. Germline values: CDR1 ENHRY, CDR2 SYGVKD. CDR3 sequence: CAMSPGHPQETQYF. The CDR3, as DNA: TGTGCCATGTCACCGGGACACCCTCAAGAGACCCAGTACTTC.

Only one count was recorded for this clone. V is TRBV15 and J is TRBJ1-2, with D possibly TRBD1 on 6 matching bases. The CDR3 length is 15 residues. CDR1 is LNHNV, CDR2 YYDKDF, per germline (reference sequence). V shed 5 bases and J shed 2 bases, with 15 bases lying between them. The CDR3 nucleotides read TGTGCCACCAGCGGGGGGGGACATCAGAACTATGGCTACACCTTC. As protein: CATSGGGHQNYGYTF. The full variable domain, completed using reference TRBV15 and TRBJ1-2, is DAMVIQNPRYQVTQFGKPVTLSCSQTLNHNVMYWYQQKSSQAPKLLFHYYDKDFNNEADTPDNFQSRRPNTSFCFLDIRSPGLGDTAMYLCATSGGGHQNYGYTFGSGTRLTVV.

The chain is built from TRBV6-6 and TRBJ1-5; D gene unclear. This CDR3 contains 16 residues. V lost 0 bases, J lost 1 base, and 10 bases lay in between. Germline CDR1 is MNHNY and CDR2 is SVGAGI (reference sequence). DNA of the CDR3: TGTGCCAGCAGTTACTCCATTTTTAGGAGCAATCAGCCCCAGCATTTT. Translating it yields CASSYSIFRSNQPQHF.

The rearrangement links TRBV5-4 to TRBJ2-3; the match to TRBD2 covers 10 bases. The V segment lost 2 bases and the J segment 3 bases; nucleotides outside the gene matches: 9. This CDR3 is built from 17 residues. Per the germline V gene, CDR1 is SGHNT and CDR2 is YYREEE (reference sequence). CDR3 in amino acids: CASSFSERGGKTDTQYF. The CDR3 region has the DNA TGTGCCAGCAGCTTTTCCGAGCGGGGGGGCAAAACAGATACGCAGTATTTT.

This sequence joins TRBV12-3 or TRBV12-4 and TRBJ1-6; no reliable D call. The CDR3 covers 13 residues. V was pared by 3 bases and J by 9 bases, with 9 bases between. The DNA for the CDR3 is TGTGCCAGCAGTTTGAAAGTAGGTTCACCCCTCCACTTT. This translates into CASSLKVGSPLHF.

This chain links TRBV7-3 with TRBJ2-5, with TRBD2 matching 7 bases. Germline lookup yields CDR1 SGHTA and CDR2 FQGTGA. This CDR3 spans 14 amino acids. Trimming took 1 base from V and 4 from J; bases not matched to a gene: 3. The CDR3 nucleotides are TGTGCCAGCAGCTTAAGCGGGAGCCGAGAGACCCAGTACTTC. Its translation is CASSLSGSRETQYF.